This T cell receptor beta chain came from a study of OX40 agonist ivuxolimab in advanced cancers. Overall study context: Ivuxolimab, an agonist antibody against OX40 (CD134), was given to patients. Whole-study results and caveats: Among the lowest peripheral clonal expansion occurred in 0.1-3.0 mg/kg partial responders. On average, CD8+ T cells had more expanded clones than CD4+.

Regarding this clone: Its antigen is not identified.

CDR3 length equals 15 residues. The V end lost 10 bases, the J end lost 0 bases, and 16 bases lay between the germline ends. Germline CDR1 is LNHDA and CDR2 is SQIVND (reference sequence). Produced via immunoSEQ multiplex PCR; TCRdb's table is partial and in-frame only. The repertoire consists of under 75,000 clones, with about 83% occurring once and the leading ten covering around 0.56%. This specimen consisted of CD4+ or CD8+ T cells sorted from blood, obtained in a trial of the OX40 agonist ivuxolimab. The receptor's source is an adult with an advanced solid tumor such as melanoma, head and neck, liver or kidney cancer. This chain links TRBV19 with TRBJ2-4; D perhaps matches TRBD2 (5 bases). CDR3 in amino acids: CATTRSGLAKNIQYF. In DNA, the CDR3 is TGTGCCACTACTCGCAGCGGTCTAGCCAAAAACATTCAGTACTTC.